This T cell receptor beta chain was recorded in a study of vaccination and CD4 T cells after COVID-19. About the research overall: Cultures acting as controls obtained a CEFX pool, an HIV-1 Nef pool, or no peptide.

Concerning this clonotype: Its target is unknown.

Germline-derived CDR1 and CDR2 are SEHNR and FQNEAQ (reference sequence). Trimming removed 5 bases at V and 6 bases at J, with 8 bases between. The CDR3 runs to 12 residues. With the Oncomine TCR Beta short-read assay, DNA from cultured CD4+ T cells was sequenced. Genomic DNA was extracted from cultured CD4+ T cells. Using its own MiXCR run on the PCR reads, TCRdb lists one record per CDR3 protein. Among about 8,300 distinct CDR3 sequences, less than 45% were seen once, and the ten largest hold over 20%. Treatment: approximately nine-day PBMC culture with coronavirus spike peptide pools or control peptides (ViraFEST assay). During the years 2011-2018, before the COVID-19 pandemic, the unexposed donor's CD4+ T cells were collected. The ViraFEST method relied on peptide pools to expand antigen-specific T cells, followed by TCR sequencing. Four cold-coronavirus spikes and SARS-CoV-2 S/N served to probe CD4+ T cells taken from unexposed donors, cells permitting.

Source material: CD4+ T cells from blood, cultured in vitro. The clonotype comes from a human donor in good health. The chain has TRBV7-9 and TRBJ2-1; the D gene is possibly TRBD1 (5 bases). CDR3 sequence: CASSAQGNEQFF. The CDR3 DNA follows: TGTGCCAGCAGCGCCCAGGGCAATGAGCAGTTCTTC.